This T cell receptor beta chain was sequenced for a study of OX40 agonist ivuxolimab in advanced cancers. The germline CDR1 and CDR2 sequences are SGDLS and YYNGEE. V was clipped by 0 bases and J by 8 bases, with 11 bases between them. This CDR3 region has 13 residues. Sequenced by immunoSEQ multiplex PCR; TCRdb stores in-frame clones only, minus some. Of 60,000 to 80,000 clones in the sample, 80% to 90% were seen once. This clonotype originated in an adult with an advanced solid tumor such as melanoma, head and neck, liver or kidney cancer. The input for sequencing was CD4+ or CD8+ T cells sorted from blood, taken in a trial of the OX40 agonist ivuxolimab. The chain is built from TRBV9 and TRBJ1-2; D remains ambiguous. CDR3 region: CASSVVGTEGYTF. The CDR3 bases are TGTGCCAGCAGCGTAGTGGGCACAGAAGGCTACACCTTC. The variable domain in full, with the rest retrieved from reference TRBV9 and TRBJ1-2, is DSGVTQTPKHLITATGQRVTLRCSPRSGDLSVYWYQQSLDQGLQFLIQYYNGEERAKGNILERFSAQQFPDLHSELNLSSLELGDSALYFCASSVVGTEGYTFGSGTRLTVV.